These T cell receptor beta chains were read from a single sample in a study of OX40 agonist ivuxolimab in advanced cancers. Profiled with immunoSEQ multiplex PCR; TCRdb holds only in-frame clones, not every one. The sample has about 83,000 clones, roughly 84% seen once. The sample was CD4+ or CD8+ T cells sorted from blood, taken in a trial of the OX40 agonist ivuxolimab. Receptors were obtained from an adult with an advanced solid tumor such as melanoma, head and neck, liver or kidney cancer. Both conserved end residues are part of each CDR3. Each record gives: clone size, D gene, V gene, J gene, CDR3 protein, CDR3 DNA. D genes are given only for firm matches. Clone size is not always given. Where it is, it says once, few, many or a class for expanded clones.

clone_size: once; d_call: TRBD1; v_call: TRBV4-1; j_call: TRBJ1-4; cdr3_aa: CASSFQGAANEKLFF; cdr3_nt: TGCGCCAGCAGTTTCCAGGGGGCAGCTAATGAAAAACTGTTTTTT
clone_size: many; d_call: .; v_call: TRBV18; j_call: TRBJ1-2; cdr3_aa: CASHGQEPNYGYTF; cdr3_nt: TGTGCCAGTCACGGGCAGGAGCCTAACTATGGCTACACCTTC
clone_size: .; d_call: TRBD2; v_call: TRBV19; j_call: TRBJ2-1; cdr3_aa: CASTKRGAGDEQFF; cdr3_nt: TGTGCCAGTACCAAGCGGGGGGCCGGGGATGAGCAGTTCTTC
clone_size: .; d_call: .; v_call: TRBV27; j_call: TRBJ2-7; cdr3_aa: CASSLLGSGYEQYF; cdr3_nt: TGTGCCAGCAGTTTATTGGGGTCCGGCTACGAGCAGTACTTC
clone_size: .; d_call: TRBD2; v_call: TRBV5-1; j_call: TRBJ2-2; cdr3_aa: CASNVAGANTGELFF; cdr3_nt: TGCGCCAGCAACGTAGCGGGGGCCAACACCGGGGAGCTGTTTTTT
clone_size: .; d_call: TRBD1; v_call: TRBV4-3; j_call: TRBJ2-1; cdr3_aa: CASSRRTGDEQFF; cdr3_nt: TGCGCCAGCAGCCGTCGGACAGGGGATGAGCAGTTCTTC
clone_size: .; d_call: TRBD2; v_call: TRBV29-1; j_call: TRBJ2-2; cdr3_aa: CSARLAGNTGELFF; cdr3_nt: TGCAGCGCTAGACTAGCGGGGAACACCGGGGAGCTGTTTTTT
clone_size: .; d_call: .; v_call: TRBV6-6; j_call: TRBJ1-2; cdr3_aa: CASGQEGAGYGYTF; cdr3_nt: TGTGCCAGCGGTCAGGAGGGCGCGGGCTATGGCTACACCTTC
clone_size: .; d_call: .; v_call: TRBV14; j_call: TRBJ1-1; cdr3_aa: CASSQVTGLSEAFF; cdr3_nt: TGTGCCAGCAGCCAAGTTACAGGGTTAAGTGAAGCTTTCTTT
clone_size: .; d_call: TRBD1; v_call: TRBV7-2; j_call: TRBJ2-4; cdr3_aa: CASSLSGQGTDIQYF; cdr3_nt: TGTGCCAGCAGCTTAAGTGGACAGGGGACGGACATTCAGTACTTC
clone_size: .; d_call: .; v_call: TRBV10-3; j_call: TRBJ2-1; cdr3_aa: CAISDLTPRAEANHNEQFF; cdr3_nt: TGTGCCATCAGTGACCTGACCCCTCGCGCGGAGGCAAACCACAATGAGCAGTTCTTC
clone_size: .; d_call: .; v_call: TRBV10-1; j_call: TRBJ1-5; cdr3_aa: CASSVRVECNQPQHF; cdr3_nt: TGCGCCAGCAGTGTCAGGGTCGAGTGCAATCAGCCCCAGCATTTT
clone_size: once; d_call: .; v_call: TRBV2; j_call: TRBJ1-4; cdr3_aa: CASTGGGTRRNEKLFF; cdr3_nt: TGTGCCAGCACCGGGGGGGGCACCCGGAGGAATGAAAAACTGTTTTTT
clone_size: .; d_call: .; v_call: TRBV5-1; j_call: TRBJ1-3; cdr3_aa: CASSLTQGISGNTIYF; cdr3_nt: TGCGCCAGCAGCTTGACTCAGGGGATCTCTGGAAACACCATATATTTT
clone_size: .; d_call: .; v_call: TRBV4-1; j_call: TRBJ1-1; cdr3_aa: CASSQESGWTEAFF; cdr3_nt: TGCGCCAGCAGCCAAGAGTCAGGTTGGACTGAAGCTTTCTTT
clone_size: .; d_call: .; v_call: TRBV29-1; j_call: TRBJ2-5; cdr3_aa: CSVGGLTGTQYF; cdr3_nt: TGCAGCGTTGGGGGGTTGACCGGGACCCAGTACTTC
clone_size: .; d_call: .; v_call: TRBV11-1; j_call: TRBJ2-5; cdr3_aa: CASSLIAGETQYF; cdr3_nt: TGTGCCAGCAGCTTAATCGCAGGCGAGACCCAGTACTTC
clone_size: .; d_call: .; v_call: TRBV7-9; j_call: TRBJ2-7; cdr3_aa: CASSSAAYEQYF; cdr3_nt: TGTGCCAGCAGCTCCGCGGCCTACGAGCAGTACTTC
clone_size: few; d_call: .; v_call: TRBV5-1; j_call: TRBJ1-2; cdr3_aa: CASSLGGPDGYTF; cdr3_nt: TGCGCCAGCAGCTTGGGTGGGCCCGATGGCTACACCTTC
clone_size: .; d_call: .; v_call: TRBV5-8; j_call: TRBJ2-1; cdr3_aa: CASSRGGSYNEQFF; cdr3_nt: TGTGCCAGCAGCAGGGGGGGCAGCTACAATGAGCAGTTCTTC
clone_size: .; d_call: TRBD1; v_call: TRBV6-1; j_call: TRBJ1-2; cdr3_aa: CASSEAGTGKHPYGYTF; cdr3_nt: TGTGCCAGCAGTGAAGCGGGGACAGGCAAACATCCCTATGGCTACACCTTC
clone_size: .; d_call: TRBD1; v_call: TRBV5-4; j_call: TRBJ1-1; cdr3_aa: CASSLEGAGWDTEAFF; cdr3_nt: TGTGCCAGCAGCTTGGAGGGGGCGGGATGGGACACTGAAGCTTTCTTT
clone_size: .; d_call: .; v_call: TRBV11-3; j_call: TRBJ1-1; cdr3_aa: CASSSVNTEAFF; cdr3_nt: TGTGCCAGCAGCTCGGTGAACACTGAAGCTTTCTTT
clone_size: .; d_call: TRBD1; v_call: TRBV7-2; j_call: TRBJ1-1; cdr3_aa: CASSLGQGNTEAFF; cdr3_nt: TGTGCCAGCAGCTTAGGACAGGGGAACACTGAAGCTTTCTTT
clone_size: .; d_call: TRBD2; v_call: TRBV27; j_call: TRBJ2-1; cdr3_aa: CASSFPGLAGSYNEQFF; cdr3_nt: TGTGCCAGCAGTTTCCCGGGACTAGCGGGCTCCTACAATGAGCAGTTCTTC
clone_size: .; d_call: TRBD1; v_call: TRBV30; j_call: TRBJ1-1; cdr3_aa: CAWTRDSGNTEAFF; cdr3_nt: TGTGCCTGGACCCGGGACAGTGGGAACACTGAAGCTTTCTTT
clone_size: .; d_call: .; v_call: TRBV10-3; j_call: TRBJ1-5; cdr3_aa: CAISEIEQPQHF; cdr3_nt: TGTGCCATCAGTGAAATCGAGCAGCCCCAGCATTTT
clone_size: .; d_call: .; v_call: TRBV11-2; j_call: TRBJ1-2; cdr3_aa: CASSLASVNYGYTF; cdr3_nt: TGTGCCAGCAGCTTAGCCTCGGTCAACTATGGCTACACCTTC
clone_size: .; d_call: .; v_call: TRBV19; j_call: TRBJ1-2; cdr3_aa: CASKGTNYGYTF; cdr3_nt: TGTGCCAGTAAGGGTACTAACTATGGCTACACCTTC
clone_size: once; d_call: .; v_call: TRBV5-6; j_call: TRBJ1-1; cdr3_aa: CASSLATGNTEAFF; cdr3_nt: TGTGCCAGCAGCTTGGCGACGGGGAACACTGAAGCTTTCTTT
clone_size: .; d_call: TRBD1; v_call: TRBV4-2; j_call: TRBJ2-1; cdr3_aa: CASSQGQGFVGEQFF; cdr3_nt: TGTGCCAGCAGCCAAGGACAGGGGTTTGTTGGTGAGCAGTTCTTC
clone_size: .; d_call: .; v_call: TRBV7-2; j_call: TRBJ2-7; cdr3_aa: CASSLGAGVEGLYEQYF; cdr3_nt: TGTGCCAGCAGCTTAGGGGCCGGGGTGGAGGGGTTGTACGAGCAGTACTTC
clone_size: once; d_call: .; v_call: TRBV6-1; j_call: TRBJ1-3; cdr3_aa: CASSEAKGKAGNTIYF; cdr3_nt: TGTGCCAGCAGTGAAGCGAAGGGGAAGGCTGGAAACACCATATATTTT
clone_size: .; d_call: .; v_call: TRBV5-4; j_call: TRBJ1-2; cdr3_aa: CASSPDRNYGYTF; cdr3_nt: TGTGCCAGCAGCCCTGACAGGAACTATGGCTACACCTTC
clone_size: .; d_call: .; v_call: TRBV11-3; j_call: TRBJ1-1; cdr3_aa: CASSPKGGGTEAFF; cdr3_nt: TGTGCCAGCAGCCCCAAAGGGGGAGGGACTGAAGCTTTCTTT
clone_size: .; d_call: TRBD1; v_call: TRBV10-3; j_call: TRBJ1-2; cdr3_aa: CAISDRGRGPYGYTF; cdr3_nt: TGTGCCATCAGTGACCGTGGCAGGGGGCCCTATGGCTACACCTTC
clone_size: .; d_call: .; v_call: TRBV30; j_call: TRBJ1-5; cdr3_aa: CAWSVGDSNQPQHF; cdr3_nt: TGTGCCTGGAGTGTAGGTGATAGCAATCAGCCCCAGCATTTT
clone_size: .; d_call: TRBD2; v_call: TRBV12-5; j_call: TRBJ2-5; cdr3_aa: CASGLVQGRGSGGTQYF; cdr3_nt: TGTGCTAGTGGTTTGGTCCAAGGGCGGGGGTCAGGTGGGACCCAGTACTTC
clone_size: .; d_call: .; v_call: TRBV7-2; j_call: TRBJ2-2; cdr3_aa: CASSLVPQNTGELFF; cdr3_nt: TGTGCCAGCAGCTTAGTTCCACAGAACACCGGGGAGCTGTTTTTT
clone_size: .; d_call: TRBD1; v_call: TRBV7-7; j_call: TRBJ2-5; cdr3_aa: CASSLARQGPQETQYF; cdr3_nt: TGTGCTAGCAGCTTAGCGCGACAGGGGCCACAAGAGACCCAGTACTTC
clone_size: once; d_call: .; v_call: TRBV15; j_call: TRBJ2-7; cdr3_aa: CATSGRLPGQKYF; cdr3_nt: TGTGCCACCAGCGGCCGCCTTCCGGGACAAAAGTACTTC
clone_size: .; d_call: .; v_call: TRBV29-1; j_call: TRBJ1-1; cdr3_aa: CSVVGTLNTEAFF; cdr3_nt: TGCAGCGTTGTGGGGACACTGAACACTGAAGCTTTCTTT
clone_size: .; d_call: TRBD1; v_call: TRBV19; j_call: TRBJ1-6; cdr3_aa: CASSIGQGHSPLHF; cdr3_nt: TGTGCCAGTAGTATCGGACAGGGCCATTCACCCCTCCACTTT
clone_size: .; d_call: .; v_call: TRBV2; j_call: TRBJ1-2; cdr3_aa: CASSVQVSGYTF; cdr3_nt: TGTGCCAGCAGTGTACAGGTCTCCGGCTACACCTTC
clone_size: .; d_call: .; v_call: TRBV18; j_call: TRBJ2-2; cdr3_aa: CASSPFSGTNTGELFF; cdr3_nt: TGTGCCAGCTCACCATTTTCTGGGACGAACACCGGGGAGCTGTTTTTT
clone_size: .; d_call: .; v_call: TRBV30; j_call: TRBJ1-2; cdr3_aa: CAWRTAWYYGYTF; cdr3_nt: TGTGCCTGGAGGACGGCATGGTACTATGGCTACACCTTC
clone_size: few; d_call: .; v_call: TRBV5-4; j_call: TRBJ2-1; cdr3_aa: CASSQSPGANNEQFF; cdr3_nt: TGTGCCAGCAGCCAGAGCCCAGGGGCCAACAATGAGCAGTTCTTC
clone_size: .; d_call: .; v_call: TRBV5-6; j_call: TRBJ1-3; cdr3_aa: CASTRTGTTGNTIYF; cdr3_nt: TGTGCCAGCACCCGTACCGGGACGACTGGAAACACCATATATTTT
clone_size: .; d_call: .; v_call: TRBV5-6; j_call: TRBJ2-1; cdr3_aa: CASFMQGPYNEQFF; cdr3_nt: TGTGCCAGCTTTATGCAGGGTCCCTACAATGAGCAGTTCTTC
clone_size: .; d_call: .; v_call: TRBV30; j_call: TRBJ2-2; cdr3_aa: CAWSVSDPGELFF; cdr3_nt: TGTGCCTGGAGTGTAAGCGACCCGGGGGAGCTGTTTTTT
clone_size: .; d_call: TRBD1; v_call: TRBV18; j_call: TRBJ1-5; cdr3_aa: CASSRGQLSNQPQHF; cdr3_nt: TGTGCCAGCTCAAGGGGACAGCTTAGCAATCAGCCCCAGCATTTT
clone_size: once; d_call: .; v_call: TRBV15; j_call: TRBJ2-1; cdr3_aa: CATSRLNNEQFF; cdr3_nt: TGTGCCACCAGCAGATTGAACAATGAGCAGTTCTTC
clone_size: .; d_call: .; v_call: TRBV5-1; j_call: TRBJ1-3; cdr3_aa: CASSSFGGRDTIYF; cdr3_nt: TGCGCCAGCAGCTCGTTCGGGGGTAGAGACACCATATATTTT
clone_size: .; d_call: .; v_call: TRBV30; j_call: TRBJ1-1; cdr3_aa: CAWTGRTEAFF; cdr3_nt: TGTGCCTGGACAGGGAGAACTGAAGCTTTCTTT
clone_size: few; d_call: .; v_call: TRBV19; j_call: TRBJ2-1; cdr3_aa: CASGYNEQFF; cdr3_nt: TGTGCCAGCGGTTACAATGAGCAGTTCTTC